These 13 T cell receptor beta chains were sequenced from one sample in a study of OX40 agonist ivuxolimab in advanced cancers. The repertoire was sequenced with immunoSEQ multiplex PCR; TCRdb's copy has only in-frame clones and lacks some. The table records 20,000 to 25,000 clones, roughly 79% of them present only once. Specimen: CD4+ or CD8+ T cells sorted from blood, collected in a trial of the OX40 agonist ivuxolimab. These receptors were obtained from an adult with an advanced solid tumor such as melanoma, head and neck, liver or kidney cancer.

V and J are TRBV27 and TRBJ2-2, with 11 bases aligning to TRBD2. V shed 7 bases and J 3 bases; nucleotides not matched to a gene: 10. CDR3 length: 17 residues. Germline V lookup: CDR1 MNHEY, CDR2 SMNVEV (reference sequence). The CDR3 DNA is TGTGCCAGCAAGAGAGTAGCGGGGGGGACTCACACCGGGGAGCTGTTTTTT. This gives the protein CASKRVAGGTHTGELFF.

This rearrangement joins TRBV27 to TRBJ1-6, with D possibly matching TRBD1 (5 bases). The CDR3 length is 14 residues. The germline gives CDR1 MNHEY, CDR2 SMNVEV (reference sequence). The V and J ends lost 7 bases and 6 bases respectively, with 13 bases between them. As DNA, the CDR3 is TGTGCCAGCACCCTAGGGGACGCTAATTCACCCCTCCACTTT. Its protein is CASTLGDANSPLHF.

This clone has a handful of counts. The rearrangement uses TRBV5-5 and TRBJ1-1; 7 positions agree with TRBD1. There are 14 residues in the CDR3. Trimming at V came to 4 bases and at J to 1 base, leaving 4 bases not matched to a gene. Germline-derived CDR1 and CDR2 are SGHKS and YYEKEE (reference sequence). The CDR3 spells CASSPRTGNTEAFF. CDR3 nucleotides: TGTGCCAGCAGCCCAAGGACAGGGAACACTGAAGCTTTCTTT.

The chain has TRBV2 and TRBJ2-6; TRBD2 is a possible D gene (6 bases). The CDR3 length is 15 residues. V was shortened by 7 bases and J by 2 bases, with 12 bases between the two germline ends. CDR1 is SNHLY, CDR2 FYNNEI, per germline. CDR3 DNA sequence: TGTGCCAGCAACGGAGGGGTTGCTGGGGCCAACGTCCTGACTTTC. It encodes CASNGGVAGANVLTF.

The V gene is TRBV4-1, the J gene TRBJ2-7, with a weak D call TRBD2 (6 bases). V was trimmed by 1 base and J by 4 bases, leaving 17 bases between them. This CDR3 region has 16 residues. Germline-derived CDR1 and CDR2 are MGHRA and YSYEKL. CDR3 loop: CASSQVGAWGGYEQYF. CDR3 sequence (DNA): TGCGCCAGCAGCCAAGTCGGAGCGTGGGGAGGTTACGAGCAGTACTTC.

This chain joins TRBV29-1 and TRBJ1-4; 7 nucleotides agree with TRBD1. Germline-derived CDR1 and CDR2 are SQVTM and ANQGSEA. CDR3 length: 13 residues. The V and J ends lost 0 bases and 8 bases, in that order; junction bases with no gene match: 3. The CDR3 reads CSVEDFRGEKLFF. DNA for the CDR3: TGCAGCGTTGAAGATTTCAGGGGGGAAAAACTGTTTTTT.

The chain recombines TRBV11-2 with TRBJ1-2; 10 bases fit TRBD1. Germline loops: CDR1 SGHAT, CDR2 FQNNGV. This CDR3 is 17 amino acids long. The trim removed 5 bases at V and 1 base at J, leaving 10 bases unmatched. CDR3 sequence (DNA): TGTGCCAGCAGCGTGGGACAGGGGATTTTAGATAACTATGGCTACACCTTC. This encodes CASSVGQGILDNYGYTF.

This chain links TRBV4-1 with TRBJ2-7; perhaps TRBD2 as D (5 bases). Deletions cut 1 base from V and 3 bases from J, with 13 bases between. This CDR3 contains 15 residues. Germline CDR1 and CDR2: MGHRA and YSYEKL. The CDR3 here is CASSQVATADYEQYF. The CDR3 region has the DNA TGCGCCAGCAGCCAAGTAGCGACGGCCGACTACGAGCAGTACTTC.

This clone was picked up one time. This chain uses TRBV4-1 with TRBJ1-4; 10 bases agree with TRBD1. Germline V gene lookup returns CDR1 MGHRA and CDR2 YSYEKL. V dropped 3 bases and J dropped 7; count of bases not matched to a gene: 5. This CDR3 contains 15 residues. The CDR3 reads CASSHPGQGIEKLFF. CDR3 nucleotides: TGCGCCAGCAGCCATCCGGGACAGGGGATTGAAAAACTGTTTTTT.

As DNA, the CDR3 is TGTGCCTGGCGGGACAGACAGAACACCGGGGAGCTGTTTTTT. Its protein product is CAWRDRQNTGELFF. J is TRBJ2-2 and V is TRBV30; TRBD1 matches at 7 bases. The CDR3 contains 14 residues. J lost 1 base, V lost 5 bases, and 4 bases had no gene match. The V gene's germline CDR1 is GTSNPN and CDR2 SVGIG (reference sequence).

The rearrangement uses TRBV6-5 and TRBJ2-7; D gene ambiguous. The CDR3 is made up of 12 amino acids. V lost 2 bases and J lost 7, with 9 bases in between. CDR1 is MNHEY and CDR2 is SVGAGI in the germline V gene. For the CDR3, the DNA is TGTGCCAGCAGTTACCCGCCGGAGGAGCAGTACTTC. This translates into CASSYPPEEQYF.

The rearrangement joins TRBV27 to TRBJ2-5, with TRBD2 as a possible D gene (6 bases). The CDR3 extends over 15 amino acids. Looked up from germline, CDR1 is MNHEY and CDR2 is SMNVEV (reference sequence). V lost 6 bases, J lost 2 bases, and 16 bases lay in between. CDR3 amino acids: CASSRMLGGQETQYF. The CDR3 bases are TGTGCCAGCAGCCGGATGTTGGGGGGTCAAGAGACCCAGTACTTC.

This sequence joins TRBV5-5 and TRBJ2-1; no reliable D call. CDR1 is SGHKS and CDR2 is YYEKEE in the germline V gene (reference sequence). The V gene lost 5 bases and the J gene lost 9 bases, with 15 bases spanning the gap. The CDR3 runs 13 residues. CDR3: CASSSAGFGEQFF. The CDR3 DNA follows: TGTGCCAGCAGTAGTGCAGGCTTTGGTGAGCAGTTCTTC. Together with reference TRBV5-5 and TRBJ2-1, the CDR3 gives the full variable domain: DAGVTQSPTHLIKTRGQQVTLRCSPISGHKSVSWYQQVLGQGPQFIFQYYEKEERGRGNFPDRFSARQFPNYSSELNVNALLLGDSALYLCASSSAGFGEQFFGPGTRLTVL.